The present T cell receptor (beta chain) was sequenced within a study of identifying expanded T cells in peripheral blood. Sequencing used immunoSEQ multiplex PCR; TCRdb keeps in-frame clones, though not all of them. This table holds about 91,000 clones, roughly 90% found once. Whole-study results and caveats: Over about two and four weeks, about 15 and 19 clones changed, versus approximately 1.1 between replicates. Clone count variance between approximately two-week samples rose with total template count.

CDR1 SGHAT and CDR2 FQNNGV come from the germline V gene. The junction had 4 bases not matched to a gene; V was cut back by 5 bases and J by 8 bases. The CDR3 sequence is 13 residues long. Healthy donors had no documented immune events, such as infections, while sampled. On this clone itself: What it binds is unknown.

The clonotype originates from a person aged 18 to 70 in good health. The chain uses TRBV11-2 and TRBJ1-4; TRBD1 agrees at 8 bases. The sample was blood. CDR3 DNA: TGTGCCAGCAGCAGGACAGGGATCGAAAAACTGTTTTTT. It codes for CASSRTGIEKLFF.